This T cell receptor beta chain emerged from a study of OX40 agonist ivuxolimab in advanced cancers. Measured with immunoSEQ multiplex PCR; TCRdb has only the in-frame clones, and not every one. Among roughly 55,000 clones listed, 80% were seen once. This CDR3 region has 20 residues. In germline, CDR1 is SGHNT, CDR2 YYREEE (reference sequence). V shed 6 bases, J shed 1 base, and the junction held 22 bases outside the gene matches. The sequenced sample was CD4+ or CD8+ T cells sorted from blood, obtained in a trial of the OX40 agonist ivuxolimab. V is TRBV5-4 and J is TRBJ2-7; 10 nucleotides line up with TRBD2. The TCR was taken from an adult with an advanced solid tumor such as melanoma, head and neck, liver or kidney cancer. The chain's CDR3 is CASKIRRPLAGETYSYEQYF. The CDR3 DNA reads TGTGCCAGCAAAATTCGTCGCCCGCTAGCGGGGGAGACTTATTCCTACGAGCAGTACTTC.